The present T cell receptor beta chain was sequenced within a study of blood T cell repertoires in COVID-19. As for the study in general: COVID-19 samples from acute and convalescent phases originated in the United States, Italy and Spain. T cells, B-cell-depleted T cells, or PBMCs supplied cDNA or gDNA.

V lost 8 bases and J lost 3; bases outside the gene matches: 9. The CDR3 runs to 14 residues. Germline CDR1 is LNHDA and CDR2 is SQIVND (reference sequence). Methods used by the authors: Reference gene primer amplification gave nucleated cell count estimates. This table comes from immunoSEQ multiplex PCR, and its TCRdb copy is limited to in-frame clones, with some not included. V, J and clone size are those of that table, while D and trimming were read from the DNA. The sample contains tens of thousands of clones, around nine tenths of which appear only once. Source material: peripheral blood. The clonotype originates from an elderly woman with active or convalescent COVID-19. V gene TRBV19 combines with J gene TRBJ1-2, with TRBD1 matching 7 bases. The CDR3 protein is CASSGQVGDYGYTF. In DNA form, the CDR3 reads TGTGCCAGTTCCGGACAGGTAGGGGACTATGGCTACACCTTC.